This passage covers 25 T cell receptor beta chains from one sample sequenced in a study of shared clonotypes between healthy human individuals. Repertoires were generated with immunoSEQ multiplex PCR, while TCRdb's copy carries only in-frame clones and drops some. The table lists approximately 2.5 million clones, more than 80% of them singletons. Source material: naive CD4+ T cells sorted from blood. This sample's subset: CD45RA+ positively selected. These TCRs come from a man aged 18 to 29 in good health.

The chain has TRBV5-1 and TRBJ2-2; D may be TRBD1 (5 bases). Germline lookup yields CDR1 SGHRS and CDR2 YFSETQ. V lost 4 bases, J lost 3 bases, and 10 bases lay in between. The CDR3 is 14 residues long. The CDR3 loop is CASSAQGHTGELFF. The CDR3 DNA is TGCGCCAGCAGCGCTCAGGGTCACACCGGGGAGCTGTTTTTT.

A note on this clone: One junction end does not reproduce the germline sequence, and a read error may be involved. The chain has TRBV30 and TRBJ2-4, with 7 positions matching TRBD1. From germline, CDR1 is GTSNPN and CDR2 SVGIG (reference sequence). There are 11 residues in the CDR3. CDR3 nucleotide sequence: TGTGCCTGGAGTGATAAAGGGGGCCTGGACTTC. It yields the protein CAWSDKGGLDF.

The V and J genes are TRBV30 and TRBJ2-5; D remains ambiguous. The J call may be wrong; the DNA end is better matched by TRBJ2-7. The CDR3 runs to 16 residues. The germline gives CDR1 GTSNPN, CDR2 SVGIG (reference sequence). CDR3 region: CAWKRPLGRKNYEQYF. CDR3 DNA sequence: TGTGCCTGGAAACGACCGTTAGGACGGAAAAACTACGAGCAGTACTTC.

The rearrangement joins TRBV2 to TRBJ1-2; D uncertain. This CDR3 is built from 12 residues. V was pared by 7 bases and J by 5 bases, with 11 bases between. Germline CDR1 SNHLY, CDR2 FYNNEI. The CDR3 loop reads CASTADDYGYTF. As DNA, the CDR3 is TGTGCCAGCACCGCGGACGATTATGGCTACACCTTC.

The rearrangement links TRBV5-1 to TRBJ2-7, with no clear D. CDR1 and CDR2 (germline): SGHRS, YFSETQ. Between the trimmed V and J ends, which lost 1 base and 3 bases, there was a span of 17 bases. There are 16 residues in the CDR3. CDR3 in amino acids: CASSLQLGPQGYEQYF. As DNA, the CDR3 is TGCGCCAGCAGCTTGCAATTGGGCCCCCAAGGCTACGAGCAGTACTTC.

V is TRBV6-5 and J is TRBJ2-3, with 14 bases identical to TRBD2. Germline trimming cut 6 bases from V and 11 bases from J; bases unmatched to any gene: 7. There are 14 residues in the CDR3. CDR1 and CDR2 (germline): MNHEY, SVGAGI. The CDR3 loop reads CASSRLAGGLEQYF. As DNA, the CDR3 is TGTGCCAGCAGCCGACTAGCGGGGGGGCTTGAGCAGTATTTT.

This clone is a singleton in its sample. This chain connects TRBV9 to TRBJ2-2; D tentatively reads TRBD1 or TRBD2 (6 bases each). CDR1 and CDR2 from the germline V gene are SGDLS and YYNGEE. The CDR3 covers 16 residues. V was pared by 2 bases and J by 5 bases, with 16 bases between. Written as DNA, the CDR3 is TGTGCCAGCAGCGTGGGGGCAACAGGGAGGACCGGGGAGCTGTTTTTT. It is translated as CASSVGATGRTGELFF.

This chain uses TRBV7-2 with TRBJ2-7; TRBD2 matches at 10 bases. This CDR3 comprises 16 residues. V was pared by 5 bases and J by 5 bases, with 12 bases of the junction left unmatched. Looked up from germline, CDR1 is SGHTA and CDR2 is FQGNSA. For the CDR3, the DNA is TGTGCCAGCAGCCTTCTTCTAGCGGGAGTTGAGCACGAGCAGTACTTC. The encoded protein is CASSLLLAGVEHEQYF. The variable domain in full, completed from reference TRBV7-2 and TRBJ2-7, reads GAGVSQSPSNKVTEKGKDVELRCDPISGHTALYWYRQSLGQGLEFLIYFQGNSAPDKSGLPSDRFSAERTGGSVSTLTIQRTQQEDSAVYLCASSLLLAGVEHEQYFGPGTRLTVT.

This clone was seen only a few times. The V and J genes are TRBV4-1 and TRBJ1-3, with D unresolved. The CDR3 runs to 12 residues. Germline CDR1 and CDR2: MGHRA and YSYEKL. The V gene lost 0 bases and the J gene lost 3 bases, with 0 bases spanning the gap. CDR3 sequence reads: CASSQDGNTIYF. The DNA for the CDR3 is TGCGCCAGCAGCCAAGATGGAAACACCATATATTTT.

The gene calls are TRBV10-3 and TRBJ2-7, with 9 positions matching TRBD1. V lost 6 bases and J lost 0; bases outside the gene matches: 6. Germline CDR1 reads ENHRY; CDR2 reads SYGVKD. The length of the CDR3 is 15 residues. The CDR3 coding sequence is TGTGCCATCAGCACAGGGGGCGTATACTCCTACGAGCAGTACTTC. Encoded protein: CAISTGGVYSYEQYF.

The V gene is TRBV5-6, the J gene TRBJ1-6; 11 bases agree with TRBD1. CDR1 and CDR2 from the germline V gene are SGHDT and YYEEEE. Losses at the gene ends were 4 bases for V and 9 bases for J; bases not matched to a gene: 6. The CDR3 extends over 15 amino acids. The CDR3 here is CASSRTGGAGSPLHF. CDR3 DNA sequence: TGTGCCAGCAGCAGGACAGGGGGCGCGGGTTCACCCCTCCACTTT.

The gene calls are TRBV4-2 and TRBJ2-5; possible D gene TRBD1, 6 bases. The germline V and J ends were trimmed by 5 bases and 5 bases, with 18 bases remaining between them. The germline V gene has CDR1 LGHNA and CDR2 YNFKEQ. The CDR3 runs to 15 residues. The CDR3 here is CASSLDEGVRETQYF. CDR3 in DNA: TGTGCCAGCAGCTTGGATGAGGGGGTGAGGGAGACCCAGTACTTC.

The V and J genes are TRBV5-4 and TRBJ2-3; TRBD2 agrees at 10 bases. This CDR3 has 17 amino acids. The V gene's germline CDR1 is SGHNT and CDR2 YYREEE (reference sequence). V lost 4 bases, J lost 0 bases, and 8 bases stayed unmatched. CDR3 sequence reads: CASSPGLAQSSTDTQYF. CDR3 nucleotides: TGTGCCAGCAGCCCGGGACTAGCGCAGAGTAGCACAGATACGCAGTATTTT.

The gene calls are TRBV19 and TRBJ2-6; 10 nucleotides match TRBD2. Germline CDR1 LNHDA, CDR2 SQIVND (reference sequence). The CDR3 totals 17 residues. V was clipped by 3 bases and J by 2 bases; unmatched bases: 4. The CDR3 reads CASSIPSGGAGANVLTF. The CDR3 DNA is TGTGCCAGTAGTATCCCCAGCGGGGGGGCTGGGGCCAACGTCCTGACTTTC.

The chain recombines TRBV6-1 with TRBJ1-2, with D hard to call. This CDR3 comprises 11 residues. The V end was cut by 4 bases, the J end by 8 bases, with 8 bases between. CDR1 and CDR2 (germline): MNHNS, SASEGT. The chain's CDR3 is CASSGLGGYTF. The CDR3 DNA is TGTGCCAGCAGTGGCCTTGGAGGCTACACCTTC.

V usage is TRBV5-4 and J usage is TRBJ1-2; D is ambiguous. Germline CDR1 is SGHNT and CDR2 is YYREEE (reference sequence). This CDR3 comprises 14 residues. The V gene lost 0 bases and the J gene lost 5 bases, with 11 bases spanning the gap. The CDR3 sequence: CASSLGTVPYGYTF. The DNA for the CDR3 is TGTGCCAGCAGCTTGGGCACAGTGCCATATGGCTACACCTTC. The whole variable domain, remainder taken from reference TRBV5-4 and TRBJ1-2, is ETGVTQSPTHLIKTRGQQVTLRCSSQSGHNTVSWYQQALGQGPQFIFQYYREEENGRGNFPPRFSGLQFPNYSSELNVNALELDDSALYLCASSLGTVPYGYTFGSGTRLTVV.

V gene TRBV6-1 combines with J gene TRBJ1-6; D possibly corresponds to TRBD1 (6 bases). This CDR3 contains 15 residues. Germline V gene lookup returns CDR1 MNHNS and CDR2 SASEGT. V lost 5 bases and J lost 6, with 14 bases in between. The CDR3, as DNA: TGTGCCAGCAGTTCGTCAGGGGAGCTTAATTCACCCCTCCACTTT. Translating it yields CASSSSGELNSPLHF.

This chain links TRBV11-2 with TRBJ2-4; tentatively, D is TRBD1 (6 bases). Per the germline V gene, CDR1 is SGHAT and CDR2 is FQNNGV. V was cut by 2 bases and J by 9 bases, with 8 bases left in between. The CDR3 is 12 amino acids. As DNA, the CDR3 is TGTGCCAGCAGCTTAACAGGGCGCATTCAGTACTTC. Translation: CASSLTGRIQYF.

This chain joins TRBV4-3 and TRBJ2-1; 11 bases match TRBD2. The germline V gene encodes CDR1 LGHNA and CDR2 YSLEER. There are 17 residues in the CDR3. V lost 4 bases and J lost 3; bases outside the gene matches: 8. As DNA, the CDR3 is TGCGCCAGCAGCCGCAAACTAGCGGGAGCTAACTACAATGAGCAGTTCTTC. Translating it yields CASSRKLAGANYNEQFF.

The chain combines TRBV4-1 with TRBJ2-7; the D gene could be TRBD1 or TRBD2 (6 bases each). This CDR3 has 13 residues. CDR1 is MGHRA and CDR2 is YSYEKL in the germline V gene. V was pared by 5 bases and J by 6 bases, with 14 bases between. CDR3 bases: TGCGCCAGCAGCGCACCGGGGGCGGGCGAGCAGTACTTC. Translated, it gives CASSAPGAGEQYF.

The chain joins TRBV6-1 to TRBJ2-6; D is unclear. The CDR3 contains 13 residues. Trimming left V 1 base short and J 4 bases short, with 2 bases between. Germline CDR1 MNHNS, CDR2 SASEGT. CDR3 in DNA: TGTGCCAGCAGTGAAGGGGGGGCCAACGTCCTGACTTTC. As protein: CASSEGGANVLTF.

CDR3 nucleotide sequence: TGTGCCAGCAGCTTCCCAGGGGGCGCGGCCAAAAACATTCAGTACTTC. Protein: CASSFPGGAAKNIQYF. The V gene is TRBV5-4, the J gene TRBJ2-4, with TRBD1 matching over 8 bases. This CDR3 spans 16 amino acids. V was clipped by 2 bases and J by 1 base; unmatched bases: 5. Germline V gene sequence: CDR1 SGHNT, CDR2 YYREEE (reference sequence).

V usage is TRBV4-2 and J usage is TRBJ2-2, with 10 positions matching TRBD2. After removal of 5 bases from V and 0 bases from J, the junction contained 6 bases not matched to a gene. The CDR3 is 17 residues long. Germline V gene data show CDR1 as LGHNA and CDR2 as YNFKEQ. The CDR3 DNA reads as TGTGCCAGCAGCGGAGGGACTAGCGTACCGAACACCGGGGAGCTGTTTTTT. Protein sequence: CASSGGTSVPNTGELFF.

In this sample, this clone turned up once. The chain links TRBV2 to TRBJ2-5, with 10 bases matching TRBD2. CDR1 and CDR2 (germline): SNHLY, FYNNEI. This CDR3 contains 17 residues. Unmatched junction bases numbered 12, after V lost 6 bases and J lost 2 bases. The DNA for the CDR3 is TGTGCCAGCAGGCCCTTCCCAGGACTAGCGGTTCAAGAGACCCAGTACTTC. Its translation: CASRPFPGLAVQETQYF.

The chain recombines TRBV18 with TRBJ2-5, with TRBD2 identical over 12 bases. After removal of 2 bases from V and 6 bases from J, the junction contained 10 bases not matched to a gene. The CDR3 covers 17 residues. Germline V lookup: CDR1 KGHSH, CDR2 LQKENI. The CDR3 loop reads CASSPRGRLAGAKTQYF. Here the CDR3 DNA reads TGTGCCAGCTCACCAAGAGGTCGACTAGCGGGAGCGAAGACCCAGTACTTC.